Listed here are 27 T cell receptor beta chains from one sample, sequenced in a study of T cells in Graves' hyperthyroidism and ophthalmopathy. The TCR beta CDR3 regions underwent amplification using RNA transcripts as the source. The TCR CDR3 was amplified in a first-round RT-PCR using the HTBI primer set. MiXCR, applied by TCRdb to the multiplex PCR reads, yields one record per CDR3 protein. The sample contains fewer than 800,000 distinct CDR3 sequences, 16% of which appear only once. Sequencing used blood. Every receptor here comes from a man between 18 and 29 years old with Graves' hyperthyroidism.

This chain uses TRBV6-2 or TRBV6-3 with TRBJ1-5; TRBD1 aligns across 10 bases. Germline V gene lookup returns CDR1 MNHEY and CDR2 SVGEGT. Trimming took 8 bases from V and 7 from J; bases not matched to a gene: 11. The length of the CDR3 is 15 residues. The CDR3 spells CASRPGTGVYQPQHF. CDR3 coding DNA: TGTGCCAGCCGCCCCGGGACAGGGGTATACCAGCCCCAGCATTTT.

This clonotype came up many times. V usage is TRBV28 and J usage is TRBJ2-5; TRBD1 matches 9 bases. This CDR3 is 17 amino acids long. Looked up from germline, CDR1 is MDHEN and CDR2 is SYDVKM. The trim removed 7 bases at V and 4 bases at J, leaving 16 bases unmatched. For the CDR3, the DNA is TGTGCCAGCACACCCCGCGGGACAGGGAAGGTCCGAGAGACCCAGTACTTC. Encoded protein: CASTPRGTGKVRETQYF.

CDR3 nucleotides: TGCAGCGCCCGGACAGGGGGCTTAAACACCGGGGAGCTGTTTTTT. This translates into CSARTGGLNTGELFF. V is TRBV20-1 and J is TRBJ2-2; TRBD1 matches 11 bases. This CDR3 is 15 amino acids long. Germline V CDR1 and CDR2: DFQATT, SNEGSKA (reference sequence).

In DNA, the CDR3 is TGTGCCAGCAGTTTGGGCCCCGCTTACTCTGGAAACACCATATATTTT. Residues: CASSLGPAYSGNTIYF. V is TRBV12-3 or TRBV12-4 and J is TRBJ1-3; D uncertain. Trimming cost V 3 bases and J 0 bases, with 12 bases left between them. The CDR3 length is 16 residues.

CDR3 sequence: CASSQSQGGLDEQYF. In DNA, the CDR3 is TGTGCCAGCAGCCAATCCCAGGGAGGTTTGGACGAGCAGTACTTC. The rearrangement uses TRBV16 and TRBJ2-7; possible D gene TRBD2, 6 bases. The CDR3 has 15 amino acids. Germline-derived CDR1 and CDR2 are KGHSY and FQNENV. Trimming stripped 0 bases from V and 5 bases from J, with 14 bases between.

The CDR3 loop is CSVLPPRRGGNEQFF. The CDR3 DNA reads as TGCAGCGTCCTCCCCCCCAGGCGGGGTGGGAATGAGCAGTTCTTC. The chain combines TRBV29-1 with TRBJ2-1; the D gene is possibly TRBD2 (6 bases). The length of the CDR3 is 15 residues. Looked up from germline, CDR1 is SQVTM and CDR2 is ANQGSEA. V lost 6 bases, J lost 7 bases, and 22 bases lay in between.

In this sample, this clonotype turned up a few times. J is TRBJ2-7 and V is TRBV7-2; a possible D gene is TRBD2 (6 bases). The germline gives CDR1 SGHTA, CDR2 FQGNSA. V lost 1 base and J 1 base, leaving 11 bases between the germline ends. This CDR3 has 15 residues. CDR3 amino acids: CASSLGSGLSYEQYF. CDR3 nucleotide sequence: TGTGCCAGCAGCTTAGGGTCCGGACTATCCTACGAGCAGTACTTC.

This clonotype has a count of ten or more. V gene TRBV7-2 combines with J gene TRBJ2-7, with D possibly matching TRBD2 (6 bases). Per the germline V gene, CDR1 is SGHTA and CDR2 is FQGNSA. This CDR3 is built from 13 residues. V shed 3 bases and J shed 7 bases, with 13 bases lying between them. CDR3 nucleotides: TGTGCCAGCAGCTTTTTGGTAGCGGATGAGCAGTACTTC. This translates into CASSFLVADEQYF. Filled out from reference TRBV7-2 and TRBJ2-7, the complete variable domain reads GAGVSQSPSNKVTEKGKDVELRCDPISGHTALYWYRQSLGQGLEFLIYFQGNSAPDKSGLPSDRFSAERTGGSVSTLTIQRTQQEDSAVYLCASSFLVADEQYFGPGTRLTVT.

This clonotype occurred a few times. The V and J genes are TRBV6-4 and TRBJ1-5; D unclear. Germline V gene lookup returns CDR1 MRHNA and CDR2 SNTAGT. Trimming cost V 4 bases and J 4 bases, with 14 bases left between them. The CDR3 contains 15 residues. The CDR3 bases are TGTGCCAGCAGTGCCTCAGGACGGGGAAATCAGCCCCAGCATTTT. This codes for CASSASGRGNQPQHF.

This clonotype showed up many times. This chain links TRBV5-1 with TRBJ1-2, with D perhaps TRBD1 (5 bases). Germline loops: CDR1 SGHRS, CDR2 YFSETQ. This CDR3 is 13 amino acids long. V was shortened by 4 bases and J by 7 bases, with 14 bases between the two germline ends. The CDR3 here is CASSEDPGTGYTF. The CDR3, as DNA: TGCGCCAGCAGCGAGGATCCAGGGACTGGCTACACCTTC.

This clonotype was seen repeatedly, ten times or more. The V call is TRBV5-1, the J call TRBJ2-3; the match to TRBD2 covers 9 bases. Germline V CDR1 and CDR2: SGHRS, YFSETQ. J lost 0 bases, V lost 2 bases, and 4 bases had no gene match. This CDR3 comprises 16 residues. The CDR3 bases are TGCGCCAGCAGCTTCGGACTAGCGTTTAGCACAGATACGCAGTATTTT. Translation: CASSFGLAFSTDTQYF.

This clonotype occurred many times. The CDR3 sequence is CASSLNPMDSTNTEAFF. Written as DNA, the CDR3 is TGTGCCAGCAGTTTAAACCCGATGGACAGCACGAACACTGAAGCTTTCTTT. V is TRBV27 and J is TRBJ1-1; D might be TRBD1 (6 bases). V gave up 2 bases and J gave up 1 base, with 17 bases separating them. The CDR3 consists of 17 residues. Per germline, CDR1 MNHEY and CDR2 SMNVEV (reference sequence).

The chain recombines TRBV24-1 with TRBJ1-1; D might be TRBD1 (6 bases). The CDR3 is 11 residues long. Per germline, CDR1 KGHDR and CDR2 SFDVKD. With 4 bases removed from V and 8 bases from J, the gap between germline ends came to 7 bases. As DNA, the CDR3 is TGTGCCACCAGTGAAGGACAGGAAGCTTTCTTT. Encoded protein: CATSEGQEAFF.

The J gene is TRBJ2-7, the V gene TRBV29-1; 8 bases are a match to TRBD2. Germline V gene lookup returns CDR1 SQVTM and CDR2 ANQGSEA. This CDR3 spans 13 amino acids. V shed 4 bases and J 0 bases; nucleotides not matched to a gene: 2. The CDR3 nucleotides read TGCAGCGTTGTACTAGCGGCCTCCTACGAGCAGTACTTC. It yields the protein CSVVLAASYEQYF.

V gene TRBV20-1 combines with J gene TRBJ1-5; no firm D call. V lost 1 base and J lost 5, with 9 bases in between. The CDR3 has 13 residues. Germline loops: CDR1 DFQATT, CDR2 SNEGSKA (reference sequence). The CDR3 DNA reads TGCAGTGCTAGAGTACAGAGCCATCAGCCCCAGCATTTT. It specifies CSARVQSHQPQHF.

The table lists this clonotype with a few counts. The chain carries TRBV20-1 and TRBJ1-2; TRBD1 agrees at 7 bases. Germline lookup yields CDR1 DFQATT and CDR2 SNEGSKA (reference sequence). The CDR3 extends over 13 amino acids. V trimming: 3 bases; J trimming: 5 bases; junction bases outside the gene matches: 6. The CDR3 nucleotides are TGCAGTGCTAGGGCTACAGGGGAGTATGGCTACACCTTC. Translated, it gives CSARATGEYGYTF.

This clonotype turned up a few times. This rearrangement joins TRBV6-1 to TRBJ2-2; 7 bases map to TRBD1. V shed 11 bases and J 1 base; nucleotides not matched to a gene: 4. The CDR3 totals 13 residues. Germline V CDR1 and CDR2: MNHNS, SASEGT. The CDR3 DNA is TGTGCCGCCGGGACAGAGAACACCGGGGAGCTGTTTTTT. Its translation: CAAGTENTGELFF.

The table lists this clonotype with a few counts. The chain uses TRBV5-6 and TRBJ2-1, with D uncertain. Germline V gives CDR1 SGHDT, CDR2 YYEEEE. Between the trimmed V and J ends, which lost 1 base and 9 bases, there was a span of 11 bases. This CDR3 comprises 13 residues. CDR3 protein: CASSLRDLGEQFF. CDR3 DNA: TGTGCCAGCAGCTTGAGGGATCTGGGTGAGCAGTTCTTC.

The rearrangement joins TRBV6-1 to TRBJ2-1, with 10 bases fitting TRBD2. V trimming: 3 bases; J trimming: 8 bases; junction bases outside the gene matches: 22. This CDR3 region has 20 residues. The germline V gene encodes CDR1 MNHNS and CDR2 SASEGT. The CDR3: CASSDVAGGPAALRPDEQFF. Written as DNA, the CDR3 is TGTGCCAGCAGTGATGTAGCGGGAGGCCCCGCCGCCCTCCGCCCAGATGAGCAGTTCTTC.

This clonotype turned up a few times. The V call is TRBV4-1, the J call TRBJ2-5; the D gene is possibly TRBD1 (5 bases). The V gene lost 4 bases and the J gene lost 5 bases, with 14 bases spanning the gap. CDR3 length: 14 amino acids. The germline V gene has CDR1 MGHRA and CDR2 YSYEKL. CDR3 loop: CASSLRGQTETQYF. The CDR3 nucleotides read TGCGCCAGCAGCCTAAGGGGCCAGACGGAGACCCAGTACTTC.

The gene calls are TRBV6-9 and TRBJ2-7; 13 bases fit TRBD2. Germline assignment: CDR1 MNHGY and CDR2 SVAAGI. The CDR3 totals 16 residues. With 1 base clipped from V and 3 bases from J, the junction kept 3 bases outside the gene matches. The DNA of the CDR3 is TGTGCCAGCAGTTATTGGACTAGCGGGAGATTCTACGAGCAGTACTTC. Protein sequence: CASSYWTSGRFYEQYF.

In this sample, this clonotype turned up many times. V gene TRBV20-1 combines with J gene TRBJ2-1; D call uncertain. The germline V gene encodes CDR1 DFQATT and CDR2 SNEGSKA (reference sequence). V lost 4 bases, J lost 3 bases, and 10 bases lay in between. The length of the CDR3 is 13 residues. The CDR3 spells CSAKERIYNEQFF. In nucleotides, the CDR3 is TGCAGTGCTAAGGAACGGATCTACAATGAGCAGTTCTTC.

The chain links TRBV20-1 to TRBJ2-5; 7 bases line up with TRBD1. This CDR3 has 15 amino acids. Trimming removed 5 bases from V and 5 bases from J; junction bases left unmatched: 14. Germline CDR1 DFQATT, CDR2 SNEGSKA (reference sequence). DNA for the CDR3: TGCAGTGCTGGGGATCCTGACAGGGTGATCGAGACCCAGTACTTC. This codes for CSAGDPDRVIETQYF.

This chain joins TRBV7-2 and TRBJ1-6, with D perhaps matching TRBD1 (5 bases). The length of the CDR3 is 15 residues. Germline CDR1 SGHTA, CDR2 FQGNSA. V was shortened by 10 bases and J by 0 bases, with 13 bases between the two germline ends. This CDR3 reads CATQGPSSYNSPLHF. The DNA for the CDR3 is TGTGCCACCCAGGGACCAAGCTCCTATAATTCACCCCTCCACTTT. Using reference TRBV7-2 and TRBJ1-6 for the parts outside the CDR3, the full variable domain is GAGVSQSPSNKVTEKGKDVELRCDPISGHTALYWYRQSLGQGLEFLIYFQGNSAPDKSGLPSDRFSAERTGGSVSTLTIQRTQQEDSAVYLCATQGPSSYNSPLHFGNGTRLTVT.

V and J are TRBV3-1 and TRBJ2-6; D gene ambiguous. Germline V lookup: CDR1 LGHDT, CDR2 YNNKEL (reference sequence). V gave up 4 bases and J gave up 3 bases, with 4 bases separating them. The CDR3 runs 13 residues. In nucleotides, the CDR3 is TGTGCCAGCAGCCGTGTTGGGGCCAACGTCCTGACTTTC. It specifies CASSRVGANVLTF.

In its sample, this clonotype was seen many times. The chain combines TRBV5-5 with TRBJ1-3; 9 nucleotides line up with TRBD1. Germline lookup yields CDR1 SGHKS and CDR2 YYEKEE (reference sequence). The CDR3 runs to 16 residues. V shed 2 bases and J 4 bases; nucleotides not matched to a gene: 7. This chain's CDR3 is CASSFFGTGIGNTIYF. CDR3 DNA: TGTGCCAGCAGCTTTTTCGGGACAGGGATAGGAAACACCATATATTTT.

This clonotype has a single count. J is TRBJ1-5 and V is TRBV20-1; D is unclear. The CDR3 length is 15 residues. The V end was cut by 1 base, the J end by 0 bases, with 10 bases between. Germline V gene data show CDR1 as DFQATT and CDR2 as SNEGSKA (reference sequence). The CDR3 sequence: CSARVNSYSNQPQHF. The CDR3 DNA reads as TGCAGTGCTAGAGTGAATTCGTATAGCAATCAGCCCCAGCATTTT.